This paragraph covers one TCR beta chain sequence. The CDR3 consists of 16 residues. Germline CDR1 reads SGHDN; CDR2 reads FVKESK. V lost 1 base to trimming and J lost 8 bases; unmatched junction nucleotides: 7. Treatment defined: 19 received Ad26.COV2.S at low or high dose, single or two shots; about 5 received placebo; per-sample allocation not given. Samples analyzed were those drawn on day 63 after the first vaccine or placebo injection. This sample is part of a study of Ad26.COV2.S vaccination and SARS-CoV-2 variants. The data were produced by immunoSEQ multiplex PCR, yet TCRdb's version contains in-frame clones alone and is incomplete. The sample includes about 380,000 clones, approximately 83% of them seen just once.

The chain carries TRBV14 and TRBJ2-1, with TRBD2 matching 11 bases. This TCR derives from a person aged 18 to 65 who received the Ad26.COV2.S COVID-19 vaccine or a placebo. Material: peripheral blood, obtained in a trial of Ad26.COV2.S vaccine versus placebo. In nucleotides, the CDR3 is TGTGCCAGCAGCCAAGGGCTAGCGGGAGGTATCGATGAGCAGTTCTTC. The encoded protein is CASSQGLAGGIDEQFF.